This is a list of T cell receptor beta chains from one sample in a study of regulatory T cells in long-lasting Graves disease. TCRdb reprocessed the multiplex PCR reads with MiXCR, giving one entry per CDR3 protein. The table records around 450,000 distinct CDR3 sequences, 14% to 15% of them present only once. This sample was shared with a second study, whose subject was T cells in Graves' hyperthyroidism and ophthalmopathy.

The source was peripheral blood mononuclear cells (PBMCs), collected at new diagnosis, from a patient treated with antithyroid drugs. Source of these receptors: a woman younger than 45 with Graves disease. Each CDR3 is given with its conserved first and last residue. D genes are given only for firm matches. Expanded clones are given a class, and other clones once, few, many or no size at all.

CDR3 protein: CSARAGGPVDTQYF
CDR3 DNA: TGCAGTGCTAGGGCGGGAGGGCCGGTAGATACGCAGTATTTT
D gene: TRBD2
V gene: TRBV20-1
clone size: many
J gene: TRBJ2-3

CDR3 protein: CSADHVYGYTF
CDR3 DNA: TGCAGTGCTGACCACGTTTATGGCTACACCTTC
D gene: .
V gene: TRBV20-1
clone size: .
J gene: TRBJ1-2

CDR3 protein: CASSFSGLGTEAFF
CDR3 DNA: TGTGCCAGCAGTTTTTCAGGGTTAGGCACTGAAGCTTTCTTT
D gene: .
V gene: TRBV12-3/TRBV12-4
clone size: many
J gene: TRBJ1-1

CDR3 protein: CASSGRPEAFF
CDR3 DNA: TGTGCCAGCAGTGGCCGGCCCGAAGCTTTCTTT
D gene: .
V gene: TRBV2
clone size: few
J gene: TRBJ1-1

CDR3 protein: CASGGLPTDTQYF
CDR3 DNA: TGTGCCAGCGGGGGGCTACCCACAGATACGCAGTATTTT
D gene: .
V gene: TRBV27
clone size: many
J gene: TRBJ2-3

CDR3 protein: CASSTGTGPGNTQYF
CDR3 DNA: TGTGCCAGCAGCACCGGGACAGGCCCAGGAAATACGCAGTATTTT
D gene: TRBD1
V gene: TRBV9
clone size: .
J gene: TRBJ2-3

CDR3 protein: CASSRQGNSNQPQHF
CDR3 DNA: TGTGCCAGCAGTAGACAGGGGAACAGCAATCAGCCCCAGCATTTT
D gene: TRBD1
V gene: TRBV12-3/TRBV12-4
clone size: .
J gene: TRBJ1-5

CDR3 protein: CASSHNREGETQYF
CDR3 DNA: TGTGCCAGCAGTCACAACCGGGAAGGAGAGACCCAGTACTTC
D gene: .
V gene: TRBV12-3/TRBV12-4
clone size: few
J gene: TRBJ2-5

CDR3 protein: CASSKLAESSYEQYF
CDR3 DNA: TGTGCCAGCAGCAAACTAGCGGAGAGCTCCTACGAGCAGTACTTC
D gene: TRBD2
V gene: TRBV6-1
clone size: many
J gene: TRBJ2-7

CDR3 protein: CASIGTSGRVGTDTQYF
CDR3 DNA: TGTGCCAGTATCGGGACTAGCGGGAGGGTGGGCACAGATACGCAGTATTTT
D gene: TRBD2
V gene: TRBV12-3/TRBV12-4
clone size: many
J gene: TRBJ2-3

CDR3 protein: CASILAWGSTGELFF
CDR3 DNA: TGTGCCAGCATATTGGCTTGGGGGAGCACCGGGGAGCTGTTTTTT
D gene: .
V gene: TRBV6-1
clone size: many
J gene: TRBJ2-2

CDR3 protein: CASSSLGGFTEAFF
CDR3 DNA: TGTGCCAGTAGTAGTCTGGGGGGTTTTACTGAAGCTTTCTTT
D gene: .
V gene: TRBV19
clone size: .
J gene: TRBJ1-1

CDR3 protein: CATSGLGLSTEAFF
CDR3 DNA: TGTGCCACCAGTGGTCTAGGGCTGAGCACTGAAGCTTTCTTT
D gene: .
V gene: TRBV24-1
clone size: many
J gene: TRBJ1-1

CDR3 protein: CASKLDFGGGDTQYF
CDR3 DNA: TGTGCCAGCAAATTGGACTTTGGGGGAGGAGATACGCAGTATTTT
D gene: .
V gene: TRBV2
clone size: many
J gene: TRBJ2-3

CDR3 protein: CASSRLADTDTQYF
CDR3 DNA: TGTGCCAGCAGCCGACTAGCAGACACAGATACGCAGTATTTT
D gene: TRBD2
V gene: TRBV7-9
clone size: many
J gene: TRBJ2-3

CDR3 protein: CAWSGWDSHNEQFF
CDR3 DNA: TGTGCCTGGAGTGGCTGGGACTCTCACAATGAGCAGTTCTTC
D gene: .
V gene: TRBV30
clone size: .
J gene: TRBJ2-1

CDR3 protein: CASSVSGGSYEQYF
CDR3 DNA: TGTGCCAGCAGTGTTAGCGGGGGCTCCTACGAGCAGTACTTC
D gene: TRBD2
V gene: TRBV2
clone size: many
J gene: TRBJ2-7

CDR3 protein: CASSLVQGDQPQHF
CDR3 DNA: TGTGCCAGCAGCTTAGTCCAGGGAGATCAGCCCCAGCATTTT
D gene: .
V gene: TRBV11-2
clone size: few
J gene: TRBJ1-5

CDR3 protein: CSVVVPGSPDTQYF
CDR3 DNA: TGCAGCGTTGTGGTGCCGGGGAGCCCAGATACGCAGTATTTT
D gene: .
V gene: TRBV29-1
clone size: .
J gene: TRBJ2-3

CDR3 protein: CASSADRISGEQYF
CDR3 DNA: TGCGCCAGCAGCGCGGACAGGATCAGTGGAGAGCAGTACTTC
D gene: TRBD1
V gene: TRBV5-1
clone size: many
J gene: TRBJ2-7

CDR3 protein: CASSLALRVGGGGYTF
CDR3 DNA: TGTGCCAGCAGTTTAGCGCTCAGGGTAGGAGGAGGGGGCTACACCTTC
D gene: .
V gene: TRBV12-3/TRBV12-4
clone size: few
J gene: TRBJ1-2

CDR3 protein: CSASGSGYGYTF
CDR3 DNA: TGCAGTGCTAGCGGGAGCGGCTATGGCTACACCTTC
D gene: .
V gene: TRBV20-1
clone size: .
J gene: TRBJ1-2

CDR3 protein: CASSRGRVHENTEAFF
CDR3 DNA: TGTGCCAGCAGCCGAGGGAGAGTTCACGAGAACACTGAAGCTTTCTTT
D gene: .
V gene: TRBV14
clone size: many
J gene: TRBJ1-1

CDR3 protein: CASSPTQGGYTF
CDR3 DNA: TGTGCCAGCAGCCCCACCCAGGGTGGCTACACCTTC
D gene: .
V gene: TRBV6-2/TRBV6-3
clone size: few
J gene: TRBJ1-2

CDR3 protein: CASSLDSHSYEQYF
CDR3 DNA: TGTGCCAGCAGCCTAGACAGTCACTCCTACGAGCAGTACTTC
D gene: .
V gene: TRBV7-9
clone size: .
J gene: TRBJ2-7

CDR3 protein: CASGQRGISYNEQFF
CDR3 DNA: TGTGCTAGTGGTCAACGGGGGATCTCCTACAATGAGCAGTTCTTC
D gene: .
V gene: TRBV12-5
clone size: .
J gene: TRBJ2-1

CDR3 protein: CASSTEPGQIFNEQFF
CDR3 DNA: TGCGCCAGCAGTACTGAGCCGGGACAGATTTTCAATGAGCAGTTCTTC
D gene: TRBD1
V gene: TRBV5-1
clone size: .
J gene: TRBJ2-1

CDR3 protein: CASKDRGSGNTIYF
CDR3 DNA: TGTGCCAGTAAGGACAGGGGCTCTGGAAACACCATATATTTT
D gene: TRBD1
V gene: TRBV19
clone size: .
J gene: TRBJ1-3

CDR3 protein: CASSWLGSQNEQFF
CDR3 DNA: TGTGCCAGCAGTTGGCTCGGGAGCCAAAATGAGCAGTTCTTC
D gene: .
V gene: TRBV27
clone size: many
J gene: TRBJ2-1

CDR3 protein: CSARDFTGKANYGYTF
CDR3 DNA: TGCAGTGCTAGGGATTTTACAGGGAAAGCTAACTATGGCTACACCTTC
D gene: .
V gene: TRBV20-1
clone size: .
J gene: TRBJ1-2

CDR3 protein: CASSFSTGAIYNEQFF
CDR3 DNA: TGTGCCAGCAGCTTCTCTACGGGAGCGATCTACAATGAGCAGTTCTTC
D gene: .
V gene: TRBV13
clone size: few
J gene: TRBJ2-1

CDR3 protein: CASSFNGRAHEQYF
CDR3 DNA: TGTGCCAGCAGTTTTAACGGGAGGGCCCACGAGCAGTACTTC
D gene: TRBD2
V gene: TRBV12-3/TRBV12-4
clone size: many
J gene: TRBJ2-7

CDR3 protein: CATSGTGALQPQHF
CDR3 DNA: TGTGCCACCAGTGGGACCGGGGCTTTACAGCCCCAGCATTTT
D gene: .
V gene: TRBV24-1
clone size: .
J gene: TRBJ1-5

CDR3 protein: CASSMTRSPNNEQFF
CDR3 DNA: TGTGCCAGTAGTATGACGAGGTCCCCTAACAATGAGCAGTTCTTC
D gene: .
V gene: TRBV19
clone size: .
J gene: TRBJ2-1

CDR3 protein: CASSLNGWEAFF
CDR3 DNA: TGCGCCAGCAGCCTGAACGGTTGGGAAGCTTTCTTT
D gene: .
V gene: TRBV5-1
clone size: many
J gene: TRBJ1-1

CDR3 protein: CASSAMGGTEAFF
CDR3 DNA: TGTGCCAGTAGCGCCATGGGGGGCACTGAAGCTTTCTTT
D gene: .
V gene: TRBV19
clone size: few
J gene: TRBJ1-1

CDR3 protein: CATSDPKDGHTEAFF
CDR3 DNA: TGTGCCACCAGTGACCCCAAGGACGGTCACACTGAAGCTTTCTTT
D gene: .
V gene: TRBV24-1
clone size: few
J gene: TRBJ1-1

CDR3 protein: CATTSGDTEAFF
CDR3 DNA: TGTGCCACCACCTCGGGAGACACTGAAGCTTTCTTT
D gene: .
V gene: TRBV24-1
clone size: many
J gene: TRBJ1-1

CDR3 protein: CAWSHSTGAQPQHF
CDR3 DNA: TGTGCCTGGAGCCACTCGACAGGGGCTCAGCCCCAGCATTTT
D gene: TRBD1
V gene: TRBV30
clone size: .
J gene: TRBJ1-5

CDR3 protein: CASSPNRDNTEAFF
CDR3 DNA: TGTGCCAGCAGCCCTAACCGGGACAACACTGAAGCTTTCTTT
D gene: .
V gene: TRBV7-3
clone size: .
J gene: TRBJ1-1

CDR3 protein: CSAIREHQETQYF
CDR3 DNA: TGCAGTGCTATCCGCGAACATCAGGAGACCCAGTACTTC
D gene: .
V gene: TRBV20-1
clone size: .
J gene: TRBJ2-5

CDR3 protein: CASSRPGGGAHGYYGYTF
CDR3 DNA: TGTGCCAGCAGCCGCCCCGGGGGGGGGGCGCATGGTTACTATGGCTACACCTTC
D gene: .
V gene: TRBV5-5
clone size: once
J gene: TRBJ1-2

CDR3 protein: CSASGASSTDTQYF
CDR3 DNA: TGCAGTGCTAGTGGAGCGTCGAGCACAGATACGCAGTATTTT
D gene: .
V gene: TRBV20-1
clone size: many
J gene: TRBJ2-3

CDR3 protein: CASSEYLAKETQYF
CDR3 DNA: TGCGCCAGCAGTGAGTACCTAGCGAAAGAGACCCAGTACTTC
D gene: .
V gene: TRBV10-2
clone size: few
J gene: TRBJ2-5

CDR3 protein: CAIRGGLADNEQFF
CDR3 DNA: TGTGCCATCAGGGGAGGGCTAGCGGACAATGAGCAGTTCTTC
D gene: TRBD2
V gene: TRBV10-3
clone size: many
J gene: TRBJ2-1

CDR3 protein: CASSPSSTGELFF
CDR3 DNA: TGTGCCAGCAGCCCATCTAGCACCGGGGAGCTGTTTTTT
D gene: .
V gene: TRBV7-9
clone size: .
J gene: TRBJ2-2

CDR3 protein: CASSLDQGRQETQYF
CDR3 DNA: TGCGCCAGCAGCTTGGACCAGGGGCGGCAAGAGACCCAGTACTTC
D gene: .
V gene: TRBV5-1
clone size: many
J gene: TRBJ2-5

CDR3 protein: CASSQRGTTNEKLFF
CDR3 DNA: TGTGCCAGCAGCCAAAGGGGTACGACTAATGAAAAACTGTTTTTT
D gene: .
V gene: TRBV7-9
clone size: .
J gene: TRBJ1-4

CDR3 protein: CSVEDQWTDAYNYGYIF
CDR3 DNA: TGCAGCGTTGAAGATCAGTGGACCGACGCTTATAACTATGGCTACATCTTC
D gene: .
V gene: TRBV29-1
clone size: .
J gene: TRBJ1-2

CDR3 protein: CASSLGSGATSGANVLTF
CDR3 DNA: TGCGCCAGCAGCTTGGGTAGCGGGGCTACCTCTGGGGCCAACGTCCTGACTTTC
D gene: TRBD2
V gene: TRBV5-1
clone size: few
J gene: TRBJ2-6

CDR3 protein: CASSILGAAQGNYGYTF
CDR3 DNA: TGTGCCAGCAGCATCCTCGGAGCTGCACAGGGGAACTATGGCTACACCTTC
D gene: TRBD1
V gene: TRBV12-3/TRBV12-4
clone size: many
J gene: TRBJ1-2

CDR3 protein: CATGTPGGYGYTF
CDR3 DNA: TGTGCCACCGGGACCCCGGGTGGTTATGGCTACACCTTC
D gene: .
V gene: TRBV30
clone size: many
J gene: TRBJ1-2